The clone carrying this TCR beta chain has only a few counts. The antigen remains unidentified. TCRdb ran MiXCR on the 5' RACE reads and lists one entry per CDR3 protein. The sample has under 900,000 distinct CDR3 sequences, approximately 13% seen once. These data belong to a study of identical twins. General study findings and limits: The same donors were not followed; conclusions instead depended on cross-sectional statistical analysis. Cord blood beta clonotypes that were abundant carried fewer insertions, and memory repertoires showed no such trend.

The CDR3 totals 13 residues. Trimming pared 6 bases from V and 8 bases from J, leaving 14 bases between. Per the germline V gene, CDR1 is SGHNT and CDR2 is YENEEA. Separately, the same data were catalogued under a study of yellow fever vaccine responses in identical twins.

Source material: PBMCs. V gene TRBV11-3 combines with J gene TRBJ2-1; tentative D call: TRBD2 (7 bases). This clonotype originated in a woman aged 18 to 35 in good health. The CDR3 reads CASSLGGADEQFF. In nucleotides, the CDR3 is TGTGCCAGCAGTTTGGGGGGGGCGGATGAGCAGTTCTTC.